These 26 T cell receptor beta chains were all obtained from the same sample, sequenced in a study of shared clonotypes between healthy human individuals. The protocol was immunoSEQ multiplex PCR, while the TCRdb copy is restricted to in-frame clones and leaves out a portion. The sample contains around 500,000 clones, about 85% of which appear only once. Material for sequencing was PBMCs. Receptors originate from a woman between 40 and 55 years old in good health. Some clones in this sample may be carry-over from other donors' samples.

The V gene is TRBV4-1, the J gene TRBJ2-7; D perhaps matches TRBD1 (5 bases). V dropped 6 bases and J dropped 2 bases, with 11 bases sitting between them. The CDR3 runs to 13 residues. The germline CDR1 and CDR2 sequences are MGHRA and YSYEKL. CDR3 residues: CASSQTVTYEQYF. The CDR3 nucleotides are TGCGCCAGCAGTCAGACAGTAACCTACGAGCAGTACTTC.

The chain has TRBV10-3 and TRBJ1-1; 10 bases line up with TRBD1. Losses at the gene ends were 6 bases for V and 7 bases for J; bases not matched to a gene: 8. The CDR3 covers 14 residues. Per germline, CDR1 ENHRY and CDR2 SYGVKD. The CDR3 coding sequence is TGTGCCATCAGCGGGACAGGGGAGAACGTTGAAGCTTTCTTT. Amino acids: CAISGTGENVEAFF.

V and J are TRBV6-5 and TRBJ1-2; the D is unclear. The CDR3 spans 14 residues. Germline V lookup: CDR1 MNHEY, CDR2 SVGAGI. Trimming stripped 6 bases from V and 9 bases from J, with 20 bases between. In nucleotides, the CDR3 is TGTGCCAGCAGCCCCTCGGCAGACCCCCTCAGCTACACCTTC. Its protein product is CASSPSADPLSYTF.

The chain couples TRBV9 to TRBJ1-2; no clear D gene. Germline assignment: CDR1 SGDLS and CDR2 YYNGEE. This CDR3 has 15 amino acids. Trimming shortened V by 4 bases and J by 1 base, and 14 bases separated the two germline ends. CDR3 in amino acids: CASSSLPAHNYGYTF. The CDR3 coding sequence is TGTGCCAGCAGCTCCCTTCCGGCACATAACTATGGCTACACCTTC.

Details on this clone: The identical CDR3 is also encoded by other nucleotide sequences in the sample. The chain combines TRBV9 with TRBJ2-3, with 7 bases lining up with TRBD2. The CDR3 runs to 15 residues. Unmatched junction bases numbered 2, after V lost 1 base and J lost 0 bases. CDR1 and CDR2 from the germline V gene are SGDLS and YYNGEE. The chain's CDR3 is CASSVSSGSTDTQYF. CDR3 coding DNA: TGTGCCAGCAGCGTATCTAGCGGAAGCACAGATACGCAGTATTTT.

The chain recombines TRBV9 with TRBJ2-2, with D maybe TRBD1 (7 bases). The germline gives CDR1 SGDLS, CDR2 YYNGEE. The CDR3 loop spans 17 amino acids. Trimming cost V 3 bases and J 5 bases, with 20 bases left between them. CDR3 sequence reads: CASSAWRRGLGTGELFF. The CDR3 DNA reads TGTGCCAGCAGCGCTTGGAGGAGGGGGCTAGGGACCGGGGAGCTGTTTTTT. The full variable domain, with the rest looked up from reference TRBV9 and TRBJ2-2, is DSGVTQTPKHLITATGQRVTLRCSPRSGDLSVYWYQQSLDQGLQFLIQYYNGEERAKGNILERFSAQQFPDLHSELNLSSLELGDSALYFCASSAWRRGLGTGELFFGEGSRLTVL.

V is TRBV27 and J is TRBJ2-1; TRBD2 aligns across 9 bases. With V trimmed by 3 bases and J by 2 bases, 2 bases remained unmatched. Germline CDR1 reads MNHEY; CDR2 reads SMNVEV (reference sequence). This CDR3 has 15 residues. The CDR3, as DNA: TGTGCCAGCAGTTTTAGCGGGAGCCCCTACAATGAGCAGTTCTTC. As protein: CASSFSGSPYNEQFF.

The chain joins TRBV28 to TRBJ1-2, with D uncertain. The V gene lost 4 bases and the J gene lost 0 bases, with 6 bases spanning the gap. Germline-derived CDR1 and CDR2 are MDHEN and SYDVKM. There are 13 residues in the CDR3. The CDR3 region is CASSSLTNYGYTF. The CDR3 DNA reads TGTGCCAGCAGTTCTCTGACTAACTATGGCTACACCTTC.

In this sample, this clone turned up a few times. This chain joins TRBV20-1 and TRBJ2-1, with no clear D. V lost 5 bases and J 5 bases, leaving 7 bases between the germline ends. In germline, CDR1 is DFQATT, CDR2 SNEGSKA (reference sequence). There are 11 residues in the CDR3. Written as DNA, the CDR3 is TGCAGTGCTCACGTAGACAATGAGCAGTTCTTC. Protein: CSAHVDNEQFF.

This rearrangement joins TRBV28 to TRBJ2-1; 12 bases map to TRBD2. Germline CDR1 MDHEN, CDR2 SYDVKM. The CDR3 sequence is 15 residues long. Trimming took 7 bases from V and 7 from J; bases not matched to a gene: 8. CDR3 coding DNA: TGTGCCAGCACCCACGGACTAGCGGGGAGTAATGAGCAGTTCTTC. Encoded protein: CASTHGLAGSNEQFF.

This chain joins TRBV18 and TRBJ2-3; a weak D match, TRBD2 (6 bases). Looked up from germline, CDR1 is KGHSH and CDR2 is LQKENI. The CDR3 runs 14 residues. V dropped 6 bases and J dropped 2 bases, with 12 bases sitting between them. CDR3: CASSPRDSTDTQYF. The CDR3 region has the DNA TGTGCCAGCTCTCCTAGGGACTCCACAGATACGCAGTATTTT.

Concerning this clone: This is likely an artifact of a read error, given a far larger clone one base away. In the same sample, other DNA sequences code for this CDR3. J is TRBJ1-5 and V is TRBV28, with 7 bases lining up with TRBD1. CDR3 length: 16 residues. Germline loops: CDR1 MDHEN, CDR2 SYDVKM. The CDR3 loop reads CASSFIGGKSNQPQHF. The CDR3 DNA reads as TGTGCCAGCAGTTTTATAGGGGGCAAGAGCAATCAGCCCCAGCACTTT.

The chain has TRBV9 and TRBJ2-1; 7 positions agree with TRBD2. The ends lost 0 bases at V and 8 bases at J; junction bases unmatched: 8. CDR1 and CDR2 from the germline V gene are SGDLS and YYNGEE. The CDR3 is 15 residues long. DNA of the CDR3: TGTGCCAGCAGCGTAGTGGTGGGAGGGACCCATGAGCAGTTCTTC. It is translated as CASSVVVGGTHEQFF.

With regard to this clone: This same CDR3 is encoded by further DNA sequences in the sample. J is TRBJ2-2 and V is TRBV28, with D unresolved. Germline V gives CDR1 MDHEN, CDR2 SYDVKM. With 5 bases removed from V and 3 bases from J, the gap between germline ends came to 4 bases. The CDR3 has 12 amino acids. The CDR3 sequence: CASSPYTGELFF. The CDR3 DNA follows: TGTGCCAGCAGTCCATACACCGGGGAGCTGTTTTTT.

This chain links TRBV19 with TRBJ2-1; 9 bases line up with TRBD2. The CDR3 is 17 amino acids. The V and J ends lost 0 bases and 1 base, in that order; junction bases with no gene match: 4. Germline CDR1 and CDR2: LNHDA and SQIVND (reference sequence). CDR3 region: CASSIDLAGGSYNEQFF. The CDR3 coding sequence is TGTGCCAGTAGTATAGATCTTGCGGGAGGGTCCTACAATGAGCAGTTCTTC.

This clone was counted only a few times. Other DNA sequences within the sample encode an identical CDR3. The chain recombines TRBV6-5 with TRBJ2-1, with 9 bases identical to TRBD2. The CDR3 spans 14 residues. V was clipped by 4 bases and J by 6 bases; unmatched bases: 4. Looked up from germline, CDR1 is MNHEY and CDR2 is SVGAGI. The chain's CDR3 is CASSLAGESNEQFF. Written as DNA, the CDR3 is TGTGCCAGCAGTTTAGCGGGAGAGAGCAATGAGCAGTTCTTC.

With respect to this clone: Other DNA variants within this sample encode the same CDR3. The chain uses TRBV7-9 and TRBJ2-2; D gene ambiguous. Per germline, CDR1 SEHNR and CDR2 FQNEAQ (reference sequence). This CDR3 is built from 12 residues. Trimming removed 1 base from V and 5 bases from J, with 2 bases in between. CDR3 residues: CASSLGTGELFF. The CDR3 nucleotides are TGTGCCAGCAGCTTAGGGACCGGGGAGCTGTTTTTT.

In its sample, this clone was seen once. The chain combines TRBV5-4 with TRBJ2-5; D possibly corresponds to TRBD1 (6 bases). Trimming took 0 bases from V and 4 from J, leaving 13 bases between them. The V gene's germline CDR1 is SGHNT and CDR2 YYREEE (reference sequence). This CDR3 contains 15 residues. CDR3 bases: TGTGCCAGCAGCTTGGAGGGCGGCAGGGGAGAGACCCAGTACTTC. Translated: CASSLEGGRGETQYF.

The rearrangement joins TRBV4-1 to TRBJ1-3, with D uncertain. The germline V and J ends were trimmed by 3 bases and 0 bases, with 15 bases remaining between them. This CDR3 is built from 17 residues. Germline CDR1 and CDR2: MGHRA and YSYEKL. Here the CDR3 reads CASSQIVGPSSGNTIYF. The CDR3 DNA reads TGCGCCAGCAGCCAGATCGTAGGCCCCAGCTCTGGAAACACCATATATTTT.

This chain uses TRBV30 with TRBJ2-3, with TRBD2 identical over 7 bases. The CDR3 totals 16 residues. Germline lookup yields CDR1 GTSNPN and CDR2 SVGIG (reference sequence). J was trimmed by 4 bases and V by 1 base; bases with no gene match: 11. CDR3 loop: CAWSASVAGVADTQYF. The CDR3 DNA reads TGTGCCTGGAGTGCCTCGGTTGCGGGAGTCGCAGATACGCAGTATTTT.

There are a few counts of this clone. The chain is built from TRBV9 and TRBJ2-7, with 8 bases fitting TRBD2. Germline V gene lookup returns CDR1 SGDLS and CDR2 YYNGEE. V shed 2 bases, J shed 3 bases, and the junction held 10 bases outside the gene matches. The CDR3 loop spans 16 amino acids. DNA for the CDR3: TGTGCCAGCAGCGTTCCATGTGGCGGGAGGCTCTACGAGCAGTACTTC. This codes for CASSVPCGGRLYEQYF.

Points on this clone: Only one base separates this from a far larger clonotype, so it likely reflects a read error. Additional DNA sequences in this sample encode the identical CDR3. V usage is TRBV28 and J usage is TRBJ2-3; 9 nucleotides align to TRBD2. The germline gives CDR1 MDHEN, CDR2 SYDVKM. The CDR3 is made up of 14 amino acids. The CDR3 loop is CAGSSGASTDTQYF. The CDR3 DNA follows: TGTGCCGGCTCTAGCGGGGCTAGCACAGATACACAGTATTTT.

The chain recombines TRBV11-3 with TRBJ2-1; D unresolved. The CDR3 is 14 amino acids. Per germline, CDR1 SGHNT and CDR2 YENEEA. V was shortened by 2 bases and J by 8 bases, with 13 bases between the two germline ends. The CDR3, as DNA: TGTGCCAGCAGCTTATACTACCCCTCGGATGAGCAGTTCTTC. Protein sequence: CASSLYYPSDEQFF.

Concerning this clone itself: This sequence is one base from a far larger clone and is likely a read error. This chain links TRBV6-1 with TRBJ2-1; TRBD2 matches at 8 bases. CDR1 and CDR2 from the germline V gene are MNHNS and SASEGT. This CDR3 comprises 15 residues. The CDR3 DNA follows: TGTGCCAGCAGTGATGAAGCGGGAGAGTACAATAAGCAGTTCTTC. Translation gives CASSDEAGEYNKQFF.

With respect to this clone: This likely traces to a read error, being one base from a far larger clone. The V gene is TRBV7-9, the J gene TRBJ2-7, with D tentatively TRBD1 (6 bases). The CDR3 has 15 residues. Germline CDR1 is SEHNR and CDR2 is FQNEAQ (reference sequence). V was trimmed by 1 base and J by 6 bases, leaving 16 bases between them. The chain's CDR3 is CASSLGRGSFGEQYF. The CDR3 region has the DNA TGTGCCAGCAGCTTAGGCAGGGGATCGTTCGGCGAGCAGTACTTC.

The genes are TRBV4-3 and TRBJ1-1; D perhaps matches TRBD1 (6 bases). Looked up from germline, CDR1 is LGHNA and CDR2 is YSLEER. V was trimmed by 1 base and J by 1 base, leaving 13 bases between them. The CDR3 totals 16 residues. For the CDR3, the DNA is TGCGCCAGCAGCCAAGTCTTGGGCAGGGGGAACACTGAAGCTTTCTTT. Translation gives CASSQVLGRGNTEAFF.